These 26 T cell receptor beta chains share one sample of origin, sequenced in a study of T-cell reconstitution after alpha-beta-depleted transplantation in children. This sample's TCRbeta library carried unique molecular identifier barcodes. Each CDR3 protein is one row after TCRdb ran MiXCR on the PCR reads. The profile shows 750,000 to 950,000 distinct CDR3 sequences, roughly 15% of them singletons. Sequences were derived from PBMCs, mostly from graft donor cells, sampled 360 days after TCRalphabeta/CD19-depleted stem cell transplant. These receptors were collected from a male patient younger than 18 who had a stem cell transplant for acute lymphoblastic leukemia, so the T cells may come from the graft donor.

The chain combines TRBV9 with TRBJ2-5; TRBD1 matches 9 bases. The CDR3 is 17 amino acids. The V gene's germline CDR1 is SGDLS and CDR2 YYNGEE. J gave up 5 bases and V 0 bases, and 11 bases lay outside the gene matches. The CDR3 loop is CASSVGTVGQGGETQYF. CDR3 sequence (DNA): TGTGCCAGCAGCGTAGGTACAGTGGGACAGGGAGGGGAGACCCAGTACTTC.

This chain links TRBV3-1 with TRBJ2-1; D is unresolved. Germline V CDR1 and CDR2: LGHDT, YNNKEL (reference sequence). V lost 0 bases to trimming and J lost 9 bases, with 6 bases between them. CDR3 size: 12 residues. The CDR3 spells CASSQEGLEQFF. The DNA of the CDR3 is TGTGCCAGCAGCCAAGAAGGCCTTGAGCAGTTCTTC.

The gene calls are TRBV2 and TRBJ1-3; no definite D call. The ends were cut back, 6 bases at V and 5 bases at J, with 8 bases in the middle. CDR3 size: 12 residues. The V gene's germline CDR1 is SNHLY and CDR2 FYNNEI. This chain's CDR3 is CASRDYRNTIYF. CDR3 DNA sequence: TGTGCCAGCAGGGACTACCGAAACACCATATATTTT. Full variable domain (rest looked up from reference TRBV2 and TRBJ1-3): EPEVTQTPSHQVTQMGQEVILRCVPISNHLYFYWYRQILGQKVEFLVSFYNNEISEKSEIFDDQFSVERPDGSNFTLKIRSTKLEDSAMYFCASRDYRNTIYFGEGSWLTVV.

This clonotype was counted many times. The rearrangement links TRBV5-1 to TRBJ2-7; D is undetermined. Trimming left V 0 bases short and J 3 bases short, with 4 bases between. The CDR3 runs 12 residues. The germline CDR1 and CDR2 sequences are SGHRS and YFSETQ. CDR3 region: CASSLEDYEQYF. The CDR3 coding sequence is TGCGCCAGCAGCTTGGAAGACTACGAGCAGTACTTC.

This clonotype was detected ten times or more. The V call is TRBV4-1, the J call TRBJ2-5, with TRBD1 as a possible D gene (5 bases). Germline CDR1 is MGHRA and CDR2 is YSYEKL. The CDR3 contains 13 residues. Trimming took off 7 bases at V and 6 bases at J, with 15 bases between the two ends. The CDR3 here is CASKTPGKKTQYF. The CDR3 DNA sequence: TGCGCCAGCAAAACTCCAGGGAAAAAGACCCAGTACTTC.

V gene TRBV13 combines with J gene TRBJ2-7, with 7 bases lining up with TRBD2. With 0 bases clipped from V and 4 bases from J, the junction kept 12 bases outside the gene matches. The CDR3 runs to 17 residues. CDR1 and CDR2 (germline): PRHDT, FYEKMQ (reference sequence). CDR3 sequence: CASSLGLPGFSGYEQYF. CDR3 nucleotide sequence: TGTGCCAGCAGCTTAGGCCTGCCGGGTTTTAGCGGGTACGAGCAGTACTTC.

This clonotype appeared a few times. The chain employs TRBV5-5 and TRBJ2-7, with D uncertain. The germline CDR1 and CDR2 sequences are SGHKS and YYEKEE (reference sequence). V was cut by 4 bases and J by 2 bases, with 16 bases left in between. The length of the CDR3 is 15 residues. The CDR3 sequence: CASSPSNDLTYEQYF. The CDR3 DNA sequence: TGTGCCAGCAGCCCATCCAACGACCTCACCTACGAGCAGTACTTC.

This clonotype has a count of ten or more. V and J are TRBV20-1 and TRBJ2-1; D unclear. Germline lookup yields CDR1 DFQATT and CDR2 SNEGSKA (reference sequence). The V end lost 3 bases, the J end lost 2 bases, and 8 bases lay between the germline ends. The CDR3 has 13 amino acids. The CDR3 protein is CSARAFTYNEQFF. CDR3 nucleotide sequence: TGCAGTGCTAGGGCCTTTACCTACAATGAGCAGTTCTTC.

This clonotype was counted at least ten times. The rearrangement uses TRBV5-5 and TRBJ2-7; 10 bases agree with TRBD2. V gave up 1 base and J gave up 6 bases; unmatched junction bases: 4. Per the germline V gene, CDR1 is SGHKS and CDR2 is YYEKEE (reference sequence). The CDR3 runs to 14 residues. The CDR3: CASSLIAGGREQYF. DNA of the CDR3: TGTGCCAGCAGCTTGATAGCGGGAGGTCGCGAGCAGTACTTC. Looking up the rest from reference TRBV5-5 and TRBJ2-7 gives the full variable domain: DAGVTQSPTHLIKTRGQQVTLRCSPISGHKSVSWYQQVLGQGPQFIFQYYEKEERGRGNFPDRFSARQFPNYSSELNVNALLLGDSALYLCASSLIAGGREQYFGPGTRLTVT.

CDR3 in amino acids: CASSLGAVAEFINEQFF. For the CDR3, the DNA is TGTGCCAGCAGCTTAGGAGCGGTAGCCGAATTTATTAATGAGCAGTTCTTC. The V gene is TRBV7-9, the J gene TRBJ2-1, with D perhaps TRBD2 (5 bases). Trimming pared 1 base from V and 7 bases from J, leaving 20 bases between. Germline CDR1 is SEHNR and CDR2 is FQNEAQ (reference sequence). The CDR3 runs to 17 residues. Combining the CDR3 with reference TRBV7-9 and TRBJ2-1 gives the whole variable domain DTGVSQNPRHKITKRGQNVTFRCDPISEHNRLYWYRQTLGQGPEFLTYFQNEAQLEKSRLLSDRFSAERPKGSFSTLEIQRTEQGDSAMYLCASSLGAVAEFINEQFFGPGTRLTVL.

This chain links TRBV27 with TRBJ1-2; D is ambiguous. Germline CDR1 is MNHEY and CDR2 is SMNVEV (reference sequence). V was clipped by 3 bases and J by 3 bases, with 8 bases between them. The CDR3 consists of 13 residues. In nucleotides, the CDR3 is TGTGCCAGCAGTTTTCCCGGGTACTATGGCTACACCTTC. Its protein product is CASSFPGYYGYTF.

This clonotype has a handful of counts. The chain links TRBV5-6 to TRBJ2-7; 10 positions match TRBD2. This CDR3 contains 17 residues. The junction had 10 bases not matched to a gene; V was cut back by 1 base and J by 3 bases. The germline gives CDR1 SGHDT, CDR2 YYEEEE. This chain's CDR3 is CASSLPLSSGRVYEQYF. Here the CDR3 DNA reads TGTGCCAGCAGCTTGCCCCTTTCTAGCGGGAGAGTCTACGAGCAGTACTTC.

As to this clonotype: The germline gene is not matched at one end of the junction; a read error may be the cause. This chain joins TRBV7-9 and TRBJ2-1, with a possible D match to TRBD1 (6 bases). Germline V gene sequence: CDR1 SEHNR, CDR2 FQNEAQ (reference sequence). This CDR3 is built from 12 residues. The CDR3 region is CASSLSQGLIKF. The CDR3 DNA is TGTGCCAGCAGCTTAAGTCAGGGGCTTATCAAATTC.

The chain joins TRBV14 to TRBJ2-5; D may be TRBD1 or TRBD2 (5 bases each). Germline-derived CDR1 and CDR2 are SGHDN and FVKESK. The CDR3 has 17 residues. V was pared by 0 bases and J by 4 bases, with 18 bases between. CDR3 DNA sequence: TGTGCCAGCAGCCAAGATTGGTCCTGGGGCGAGGGAGAGACCCAGTACTTC. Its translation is CASSQDWSWGEGETQYF.

DNA of the CDR3: TGTGCCAGCAGCTTAGTAGGGGGTAGGGGCCTCTACGAGCAGTACTTC. Encoded protein: CASSLVGGRGLYEQYF. The gene calls are TRBV7-8 and TRBJ2-7, with D possibly TRBD1 on 6 matching bases. V lost 1 base to trimming and J lost 3 bases, with 16 bases between them. The CDR3 consists of 16 residues. CDR1 is SGHVS and CDR2 is FQNEAQ in the germline V gene.

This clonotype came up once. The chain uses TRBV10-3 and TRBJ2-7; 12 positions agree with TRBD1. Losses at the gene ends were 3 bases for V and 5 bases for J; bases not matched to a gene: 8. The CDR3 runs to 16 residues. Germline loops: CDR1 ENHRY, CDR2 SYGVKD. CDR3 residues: CAISEKGGTGGHEQYF. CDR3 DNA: TGTGCCATCAGTGAAAAAGGGGGGACAGGGGGCCACGAGCAGTACTTC.

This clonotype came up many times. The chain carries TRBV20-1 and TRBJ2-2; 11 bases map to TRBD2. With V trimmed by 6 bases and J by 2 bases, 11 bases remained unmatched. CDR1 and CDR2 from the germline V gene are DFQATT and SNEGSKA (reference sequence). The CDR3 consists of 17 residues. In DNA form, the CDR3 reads TGCAGTGCCCCTTCCGAGGGGACTAGCGGTAACACCGGGGAGCTGTTTTTT. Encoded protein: CSAPSEGTSGNTGELFF.

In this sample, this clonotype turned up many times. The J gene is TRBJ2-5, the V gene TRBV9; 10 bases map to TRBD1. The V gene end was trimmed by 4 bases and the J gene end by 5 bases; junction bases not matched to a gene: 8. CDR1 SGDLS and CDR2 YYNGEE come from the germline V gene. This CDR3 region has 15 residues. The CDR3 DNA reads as TGTGCCAGCAGCTCCGACAGGGGGCGAGGGGAGACCCAGTACTTC. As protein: CASSSDRGRGETQYF.

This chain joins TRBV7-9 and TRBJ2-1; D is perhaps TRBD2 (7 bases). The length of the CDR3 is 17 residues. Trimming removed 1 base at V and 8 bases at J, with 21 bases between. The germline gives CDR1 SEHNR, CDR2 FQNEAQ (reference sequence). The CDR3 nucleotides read TGTGCCAGCAGCTTAGAGTCGGCAAGGGGGAGGGCCGATGAGCAGTTCTTC. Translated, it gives CASSLESARGRADEQFF.

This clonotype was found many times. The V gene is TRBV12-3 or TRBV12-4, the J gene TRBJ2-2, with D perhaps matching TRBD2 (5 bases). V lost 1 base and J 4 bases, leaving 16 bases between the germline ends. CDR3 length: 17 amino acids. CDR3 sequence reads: CASSLGVWLAGTGELFF. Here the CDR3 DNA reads TGTGCCAGCAGTTTAGGCGTCTGGCTAGCCGGCACCGGGGAGCTGTTTTTT.

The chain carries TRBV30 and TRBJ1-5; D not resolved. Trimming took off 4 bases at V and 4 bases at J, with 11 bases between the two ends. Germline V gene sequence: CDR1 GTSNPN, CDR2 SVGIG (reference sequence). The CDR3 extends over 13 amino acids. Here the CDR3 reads CAWTASANQPQHF. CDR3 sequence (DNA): TGTGCCTGGACCGCCAGCGCGAATCAGCCCCAGCATTTT.

CDR3 bases: TGTGCCAGCAGCTACGGGACAGGGGCCAAAAACATTCAGTACTTC. The encoded protein is CASSYGTGAKNIQYF. The chain is built from TRBV6-5 and TRBJ2-4; 9 bases fit TRBD1. The CDR3 covers 15 residues. V gave up 6 bases and J gave up 1 base; unmatched junction bases: 4. The germline V gene has CDR1 MNHEY and CDR2 SVGAGI.

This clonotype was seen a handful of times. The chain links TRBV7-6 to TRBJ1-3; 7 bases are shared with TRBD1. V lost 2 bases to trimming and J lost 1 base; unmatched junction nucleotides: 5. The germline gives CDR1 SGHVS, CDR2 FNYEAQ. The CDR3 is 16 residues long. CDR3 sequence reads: CASSLLGRGSGNTIYF. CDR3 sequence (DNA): TGTGCCAGCAGCTTATTGGGCAGGGGGTCTGGAAACACCATATATTTT.

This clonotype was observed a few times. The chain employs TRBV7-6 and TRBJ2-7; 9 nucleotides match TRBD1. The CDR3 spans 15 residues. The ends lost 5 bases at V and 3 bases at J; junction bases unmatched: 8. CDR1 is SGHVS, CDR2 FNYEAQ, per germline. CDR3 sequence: CASSHTGGLVYEQYF. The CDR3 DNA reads TGTGCCAGCAGCCATACAGGGGGCCTTGTCTACGAGCAGTACTTC.

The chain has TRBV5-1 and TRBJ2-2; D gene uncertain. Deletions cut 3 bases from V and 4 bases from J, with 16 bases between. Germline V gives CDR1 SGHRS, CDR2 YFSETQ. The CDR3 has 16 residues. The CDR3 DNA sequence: TGCGCCAGCAGCTCCCTTTTAGGCAGACGCACCGGGGAGCTGTTTTTT. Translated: CASSSLLGRRTGELFF.

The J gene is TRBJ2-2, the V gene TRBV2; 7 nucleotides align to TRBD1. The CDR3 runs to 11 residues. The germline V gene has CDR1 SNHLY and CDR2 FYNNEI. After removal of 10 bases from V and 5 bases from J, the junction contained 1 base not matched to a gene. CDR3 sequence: CAMTGTGELFF. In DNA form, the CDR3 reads TGTGCCATGACAGGGACCGGGGAGCTGTTTTTT.